This record covers a single T cell receptor (beta chain). Its antigen is unknown. This sample was included in a study of monozygotic twins with inflammatory bowel disease. Study-wide points: A reduction in TCRbeta diversity (inverse Simpson) was seen in IBD patients relative to healthy co-twins. Separate T cell subtypes could not be resolved from one another.

TCRdb re-called the 5' RACE reads and gives one entry per CDR3 protein, without DNA. This repertoire includes 400,000 to 500,000 distinct CDR3 sequences. Blood samples, whole and unsorted for T cells, yielded the isolated total RNA. Sequencing was carried out using blood. The receptor was isolated from a human donor with ulcerative colitis or Crohn's disease, or a healthy co-twin of an affected twin (not recorded which).

CDR3 amino acids: CSARDQREGRNEQFF. This chain links TRBV20-1 with TRBJ2-1; TCRdb's D call of TRBD2 is untestable without DNA. Germline lookup yields CDR1 DFQATT and CDR2 SNEGSKA (reference sequence). The CDR3 loop spans 15 amino acids.